Listed below are T cell receptor beta chains from one sample, sequenced in a study of cytomegalovirus exposure and HLA in healthy donors. Assay: immunoSEQ multiplex PCR; the TCRdb copy retains only in-frame clones and omits some. The sample has roughly 120,000 clones; about 80% are singletons. The material sequenced was PBMCs. These receptors were collected from a young man in good health and CMV-seropositive. Each CDR3 is given without its conserved first and last residue. Each record gives: D gene, V gene, J gene, CDR3 protein. D genes are given only for firm matches.

NA	TRBV7-9	TRBJ1-2	ASSEIISIGRGYGYT
NA	TRBV4-1	TRBJ2-1	ASSHPSNEQF
NA	TRBV18	TRBJ1-5	ASSPRKEGNQPQH
TRBD2	TRBV4-3	TRBJ2-6	ASSQEGGTGANVLT
TRBD1	TRBV29-1	TRBJ2-1	SVGTGIGQF
NA	TRBV20-1	TRBJ2-5	SARGQETQY
NA	TRBV7-2	TRBJ1-6	ASSFLDSPLH
NA	TRBV7-2	TRBJ2-5	ATRRGLQETQY
TRBD2	TRBV7-2	TRBJ2-1	ASSSGLARSSYNEQF
NA	TRBV10-3	TRBJ2-7	AISGARTAGGDEQY
NA	TRBV15	TRBJ2-7	ATSSGTSGYEQY
NA	TRBV10-3	TRBJ1-2	AISEPGGALGYT
TRBD2	TRBV7-9	TRBJ2-5	ASSRGLSTGETQY
NA	TRBV6-5	TRBJ2-1	ASTLGGGTYNEQF
NA	TRBV21-1	TRBJ2-3	ASSNYGGGATDTQY
TRBD2	TRBV19	TRBJ2-3	ASSIRAGEVADTQY
NA	TRBV6-1	TRBJ2-6	ASTSLPGANGLT
NA	TRBV15	NA	ATSRARDTSSYEQY
TRBD1	TRBV30	TRBJ2-6	AWIGTAISGANGLT
NA	TRBV6-6	TRBJ2-3	ASNWRIEDTQY
NA	TRBV9	TRBJ2-1	ASSGPTGSKF
NA	TRBV19	TRBJ1-4	ASSKTALADEKLF
TRBD2	TRBV30	TRBJ2-7	AWSVGLAGEQY
TRBD2	TRBV5-1	TRBJ2-1	ASSFYGLAGARGDEQF
TRBD1	TRBV4-1	TRBJ1-2	ASSPVYRGDYGYT
NA	TRBV15	TRBJ1-4	ATSRDPGQGNEKLF
TRBD1	TRBV18	TRBJ1-1	ASSPTTGYTEAF
NA	TRBV30	TRBJ2-4	AWSGMGTNVDIQY
TRBD1	TRBV5-6	TRBJ1-1	ASSLLRQGKTEAF
NA	TRBV15	TRBJ2-1	ATADRINEQF
NA	TRBV11-2	TRBJ2-3	AVGLLESDTQY
TRBD1	TRBV7-8	TRBJ1-1	ASSRDRGFMNTEAF
TRBD1	TRBV6-4	TRBJ2-7	ASSVSGQGGDEQY
TRBD1	TRBV19	TRBJ1-5	ASRPGGQGINQPQH
NA	TRBV4-3	TRBJ2-1	ASSQREIPYYNEQF
NA	TRBV7-6	TRBJ1-1	ASSLLILRGENTEAF
TRBD1	TRBV7-2	TRBJ1-1	ASSVTGVNTEAF
NA	TRBV29-1	TRBJ2-7	SVTFGAGVTYEQY
NA	TRBV11-2	TRBJ2-7	ASSLEVAAPYEQY
NA	TRBV19	TRBJ1-4	ASSIGGSNEKLF
NA	TRBV10-3	TRBJ2-7	AIRQDISPREQY
TRBD2	TRBV5-6	TRBJ2-1	ASSLGLAGAPQF
TRBD1	TRBV28	TRBJ1-5	ASSLIRDRWEPQH
TRBD1	TRBV19	TRBJ2-6	ASSRKFGTGGVITGANVLT
NA	TRBV7-9	TRBJ1-2	SSSLALDRSYGYT
TRBD1	TRBV28	TRBJ1-2	ASSPGDRYYGYT
TRBD2	TRBV4-2	TRBJ2-3	ASSQWTSGTSDTQY
TRBD1	TRBV6-5	TRBJ2-3	ASTLQGASTDTQY
NA	TRBV4-2	TRBJ1-1	ASSQDHPGRGTEAF